What follows describes a single T cell receptor (beta chain). This entry is derived from a study of blood T cell repertoires in COVID-19. Per the original methods: Quantification of nucleated cells was approximated via reference gene primer amplification. Clones were read by immunoSEQ multiplex PCR, and TCRdb kept only the in-frame ones, dropping some. V, J and clone size derive from that table, while D and trimming were established from the DNA sequence. The sample consists of around 300,000 clones, 75% to 90% of them appearing once. This CDR3 contains 15 residues. The V segment lost 2 bases and the J segment 7 bases; nucleotides outside the gene matches: 6. CDR1 SGHAT and CDR2 FQNNGV come from the germline V gene. Those enrolled, adults aged roughly 18 to 100 years, came from under 25 US areas. Cohorts were assigned according to the clinical history that participants reported. Recovered status applied to Cohort 3 donors who had two consecutive negative PCRs. It also applied to those with clearance or with symptom resolution.

Sample: PBMCs or T cells enriched from blood (not recorded which). This clonotype was obtained from a woman younger than 35 who had recovered from COVID-19. The chain joins TRBV11-2 to TRBJ1-4, with 8 bases fitting TRBD1. CDR3 sequence: CASSLLGQVGEKLFF. DNA for the CDR3: TGTGCCAGCAGCTTATTGGGACAGGTTGGTGAAAAACTGTTTTTT.